Below, one T cell receptor (beta chain) is given with its context. The data were obtained in a study of T cell changes during pregnancy in multiple sclerosis. The data were produced by immunoSEQ multiplex PCR, yet TCRdb's version contains in-frame clones alone and is incomplete. The table lists some 47,000 clones, roughly 95% of them singletons. The CDR3 is made up of 19 amino acids. V lost 2 bases, J lost 4 bases, and 17 bases stayed unmatched. Germline loops: CDR1 LNHDA, CDR2 SQIVND (reference sequence). Sample: peripheral blood, taken in the second trimester of pregnancy. V gene TRBV19 combines with J gene TRBJ2-1, with 7 positions matching TRBD2. This TCR came from a female donor with multiple sclerosis, enrolled in a pregnancy study. The CDR3 loop is CASSIFVGEGIARYNEQFF. CDR3 nucleotide sequence: TGTGCCAGTAGTATATTTGTGGGGGAGGGGATAGCGCGTTACAATGAGCAGTTCTTC. The full variable domain, with the rest looked up from reference TRBV19 and TRBJ2-1, is DGGITQSPKYLFRKEGQNVTLSCEQNLNHDAMYWYRQDPGQGLRLIYYSQIVNDFQKGDIAEGYSVSREKKESFPLTVTSAQKNPTAFYLCASSIFVGEGIARYNEQFFGPGTRLTVL.